This entry concerns a single T cell receptor (beta chain). The clone's antigen remains unknown. Base quality data are lacking; no much larger clone is found one base away. The sample belongs to a study of blood T cell repertoires in COVID-19 (TCRdb year 2020). Turning to the overall study: Collaborator samples came from the United States, Italy and Spain and covered acute and convalescent phases of COVID-19. The prospective study material was composed of cDNA or gDNA derived from T cells, B-cell-depleted T cells, or PBMCs. Subjects who had been exposed to COVID-19, were actively infected with it, or had recovered from it provided the deeply sampled blood TCRbeta repertoires that made up the dataset. The repertoires were released in a freely available public database meant as a resource for research on the immune response to SARS-CoV-2. Samples were obtained from the ongoing ImmuneRACE study (first 160 participants) and from some 1,200 subjects provided by 6 global collaborators. Sample metadata almost always included a de-identified subject ID, COVID-19 status, age in years and sex. Where available, HLA class I and class II types were taken from metadata supplied by the sample provider and were not determined by assay-based typing.

In the prospective study, participants were roughly 18 to 89 years old, resided in about two dozen geographic areas of the United States, and were enrolled through a virtual design. To assign participants to cohorts, the prospective study relied on clinical history that participants themselves reported in a screening survey and a study questionnaire. In the prospective study, whole blood, serum and a nasopharyngeal or oropharyngeal swab were collected from each participant by mobile phlebotomists. Prospective study participants could optionally give additional blood draws and questionnaires over an approximately 2-month period. Before DNA extraction, blood samples from the prospective study were shipped at room temperature or frozen. Trimming takes 4 bases from V and 2 bases from J, and the germline ends sit 6 bases apart. Taken from the germline V gene, the CDR1 and CDR2 loops are SQVTM and ANQGSEA. From the cysteine through the phenylalanine, the CDR3 covers 12 amino acids. Here the CDR3 DNA is all that survives: 36 bases in frame from base 1.

The immunoSEQ Assay, a bias-controlled multiplex PCR, was used to amplify TCRbeta CDR3 regions from genomic DNA. Turning to the authors' computational methods: The number of nucleated cells in each sample was estimated by amplification of reference gene primers within the assay. Sequence reads were collapsed and filtered to measure the absolute abundance of every unique TCRbeta CDR3 rearrangement. Productive Simpson clonality was computed per sample as the square root of Simpson's diversity index over productive rearrangements. The table comes from immuneACCESS by way of TCRdb, which keeps in-frame sequences with V and J called. Part of the clones is missing from these tables; in studies checked, under half for an unresolved V gene and the rest for unknown reasons. The V and J calls and clone size were taken over from that table, and D and trimming were inferred from the DNA. In this sample the table shows roughly 430,000 clones, around 90% of which occur a single time. Clones ranked in the top ten supply around 1.9% of the sample.

The paper as a whole reports these results and caveats: The amount of clinical and demographic metadata varied by source and participant and was provided uncurated.

The sequenced sample was PBMCs or T cells enriched from blood (not recorded which). The origin of this receptor is a middle-aged woman with acute COVID-19. The rearranged chain carries TRBV29-1 and TRBJ2-4; no confident D gene assignment can be made. The CDR3 protein is CSVAWPKNIQYF. The sequenced DNA is TGCAGCGTTGCCTGGCCCAAAAACATTCAGTACTTC.